Described below is a single T cell receptor beta chain sequence and its context. This entry comes from a study of blood T cells in healthy people across ages. V lost 9 bases, J lost 5 bases, and 7 bases stayed unmatched. The germline V gene has CDR1 SGHAT and CDR2 FQNNGV. The CDR3 is 12 amino acids. Combining a sample-barcoded 5' primer with a J-beta primer mix, a second PCR ran for about 7 to 11 cycles. The study obtained at least 3 million CDR3-containing paired-end reads from every sample. MiXCR, applied by TCRdb to the 5' RACE reads, yields one record per CDR3 protein. The table shows roughly 930,000 distinct CDR3 sequences, with under 50% occurring only once.

The chain combines TRBV11-2 with TRBJ2-7; TRBD1 matches at 7 bases. Specimen: blood. The source of this sequence is a man younger than 40 in good health. The CDR3 DNA follows: TGTGCCAGTGGAACAGGGGTAAACGAGCAGTACTTC. This gives the protein CASGTGVNEQYF.